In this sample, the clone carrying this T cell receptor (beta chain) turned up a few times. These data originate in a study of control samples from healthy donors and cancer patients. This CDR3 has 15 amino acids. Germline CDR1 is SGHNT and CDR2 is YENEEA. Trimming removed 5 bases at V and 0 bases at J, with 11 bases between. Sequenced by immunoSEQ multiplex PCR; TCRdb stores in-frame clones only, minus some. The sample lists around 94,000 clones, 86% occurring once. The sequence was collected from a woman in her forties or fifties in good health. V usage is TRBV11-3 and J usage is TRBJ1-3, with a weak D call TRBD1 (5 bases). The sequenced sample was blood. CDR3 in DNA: TGTGCCAGCAGCCCGGGGCCTAGCTCTGGAAACACCATATATTTT. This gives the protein CASSPGPSSGNTIYF.